This T cell receptor (beta chain) is from a study of a mutant IDH1 vaccine in newly diagnosed glioma. About the research overall: Every participant had undergone radiotherapy, temozolomide, or both before, and most underwent both.

TCRdb's copy holds only in-frame clones and misses some; the assay was immunoSEQ multiplex PCR. The table records some 61,000 clones, 84% of them present only once. Germline assignment: CDR1 SGHRS and CDR2 YFSETQ. V was clipped by 4 bases and J by 6 bases; unmatched bases: 5. This CDR3 region has 16 residues. Details on this clone: Its target is unknown.

The sample's time point: week 35, safety follow-up. Vaccine doses each comprised 300 ug of mutant IDH1 20-mer peptide, with topical imiquimod. Each donor presented with a new WHO grade 3 or 4 astrocytoma that tested IDH1-mutant and showed ATRX loss. This rearrangement joins TRBV5-1 to TRBJ2-2, with TRBD2 identical over 14 bases. The clonotype was recovered from a man aged 18 to 29 with glioma. The material was PBMCs, obtained from a glioma patient whose treatment included an IDH1 peptide vaccine. CDR3 amino acids: CASSQTSGRAPGELFF. CDR3 sequence (DNA): TGCGCCAGCAGCCAGACTAGCGGGAGGGCCCCCGGGGAGCTGTTTTTT. Complete variable domain (other parts from reference TRBV5-1 and TRBJ2-2): KAGVTQTPRYLIKTRGQQVTLSCSPISGHRSVSWYQQTPGQGLQFLFEYFSETQRNKGNFPGRFSGRQFSNSRSEMNVSTLELGDSALYLCASSQTSGRAPGELFFGEGSRLTVL.